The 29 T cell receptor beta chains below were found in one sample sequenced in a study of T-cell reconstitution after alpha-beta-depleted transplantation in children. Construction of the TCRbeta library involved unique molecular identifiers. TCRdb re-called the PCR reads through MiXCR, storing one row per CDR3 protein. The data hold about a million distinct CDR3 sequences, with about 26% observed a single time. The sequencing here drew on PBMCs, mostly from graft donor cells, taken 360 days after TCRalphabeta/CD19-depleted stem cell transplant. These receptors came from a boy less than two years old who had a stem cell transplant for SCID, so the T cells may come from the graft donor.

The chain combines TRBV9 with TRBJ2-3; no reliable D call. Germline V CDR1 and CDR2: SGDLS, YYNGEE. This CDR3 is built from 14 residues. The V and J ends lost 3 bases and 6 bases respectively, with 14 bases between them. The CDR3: CASSADQAGDTQYF. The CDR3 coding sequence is TGTGCCAGCAGCGCCGATCAAGCCGGGGATACGCAGTATTTT.

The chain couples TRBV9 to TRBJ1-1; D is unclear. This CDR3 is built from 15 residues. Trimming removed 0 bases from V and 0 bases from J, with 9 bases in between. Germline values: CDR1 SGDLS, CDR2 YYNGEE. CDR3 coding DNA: TGTGCCAGCAGCGTAGATGCGGGGATGAACACTGAAGCTTTCTTT. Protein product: CASSVDAGMNTEAFF.

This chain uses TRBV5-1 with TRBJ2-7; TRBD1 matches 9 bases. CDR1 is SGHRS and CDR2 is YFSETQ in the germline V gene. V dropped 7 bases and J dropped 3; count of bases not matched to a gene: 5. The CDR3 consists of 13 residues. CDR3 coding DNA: TGCGCCAGCTCCATGACAGGGGGCTACGAGCAGTACTTC. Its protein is CASSMTGGYEQYF.

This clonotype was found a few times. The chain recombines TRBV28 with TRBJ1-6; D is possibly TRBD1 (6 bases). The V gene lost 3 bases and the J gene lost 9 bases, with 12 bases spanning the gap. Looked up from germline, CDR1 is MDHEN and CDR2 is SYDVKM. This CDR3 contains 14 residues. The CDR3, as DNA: TGTGCCAGCAGTTTCCGGGGGCACGTTTCACCCCTCCACTTT. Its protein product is CASSFRGHVSPLHF.

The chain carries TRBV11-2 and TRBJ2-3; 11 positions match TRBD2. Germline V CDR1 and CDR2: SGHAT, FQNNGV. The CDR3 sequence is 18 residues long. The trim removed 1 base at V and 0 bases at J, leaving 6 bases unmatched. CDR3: CASSLVSGGAGSTDTQYF. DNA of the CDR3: TGTGCCAGCAGCTTAGTTAGCGGGGGGGCAGGGAGCACAGATACGCAGTATTTT.

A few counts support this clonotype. Written as DNA, the CDR3 is TGTGCCAGCAGTTACCACGGCTTCAATCAGCCCCAGCATTTT. This codes for CASSYHGFNQPQHF. The chain has TRBV6-2 or TRBV6-3 and TRBJ1-5; no definite D call. Per germline, CDR1 MNHEY and CDR2 SVGEGT. The V end lost 2 bases, the J end lost 3 bases, and 8 bases lay between the germline ends. CDR3 length equals 14 residues.

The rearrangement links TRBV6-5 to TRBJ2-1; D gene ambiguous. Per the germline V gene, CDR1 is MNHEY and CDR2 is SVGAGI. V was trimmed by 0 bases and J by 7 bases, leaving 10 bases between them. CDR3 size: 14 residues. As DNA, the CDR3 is TGTGCCAGCAGTTACTCAGGGCAGTTAAATGAGCAGTTCTTC. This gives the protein CASSYSGQLNEQFF.

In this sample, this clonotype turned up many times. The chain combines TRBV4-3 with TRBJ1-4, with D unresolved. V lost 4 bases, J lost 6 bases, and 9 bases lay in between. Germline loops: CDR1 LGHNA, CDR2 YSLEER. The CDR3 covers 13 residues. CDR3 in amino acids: CASSPSMDEKLFF. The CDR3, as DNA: TGCGCCAGCAGCCCATCTATGGATGAAAAACTGTTTTTT.

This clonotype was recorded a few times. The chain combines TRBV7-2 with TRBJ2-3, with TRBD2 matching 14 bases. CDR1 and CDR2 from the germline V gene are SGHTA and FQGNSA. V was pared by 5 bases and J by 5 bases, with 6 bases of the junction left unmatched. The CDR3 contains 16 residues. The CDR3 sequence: CASSVTSGGAEDTQYF. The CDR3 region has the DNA TGTGCCAGCAGCGTGACTAGCGGGGGGGCGGAAGATACGCAGTATTTT. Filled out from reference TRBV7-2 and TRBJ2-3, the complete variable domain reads GAGVSQSPSNKVTEKGKDVELRCDPISGHTALYWYRQSLGQGLEFLIYFQGNSAPDKSGLPSDRFSAERTGGSVSTLTIQRTQQEDSAVYLCASSVTSGGAEDTQYFGPGTRLTVL.

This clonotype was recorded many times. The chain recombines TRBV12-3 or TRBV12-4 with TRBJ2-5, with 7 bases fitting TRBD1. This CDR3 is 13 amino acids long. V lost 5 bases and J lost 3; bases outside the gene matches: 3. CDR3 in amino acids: CASSIGTEETQYF. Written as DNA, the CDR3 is TGTGCCAGCAGTATCGGGACAGAAGAGACCCAGTACTTC.

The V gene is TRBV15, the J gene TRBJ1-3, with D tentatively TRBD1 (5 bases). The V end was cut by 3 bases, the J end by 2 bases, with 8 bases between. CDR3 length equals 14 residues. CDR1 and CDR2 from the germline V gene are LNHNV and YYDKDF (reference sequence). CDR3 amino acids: CATSSGTPGNTIYF. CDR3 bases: TGTGCCACCAGCAGCGGGACTCCTGGAAACACCATATATTTT.

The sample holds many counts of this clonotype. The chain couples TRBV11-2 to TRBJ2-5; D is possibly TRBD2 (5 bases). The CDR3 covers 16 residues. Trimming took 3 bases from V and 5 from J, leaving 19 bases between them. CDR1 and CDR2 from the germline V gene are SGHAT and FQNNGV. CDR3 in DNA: TGTGCCAGCAGCTTTTTTCCTGGAACTAGAGTGGAGACCCAGTACTTC. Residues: CASSFFPGTRVETQYF.

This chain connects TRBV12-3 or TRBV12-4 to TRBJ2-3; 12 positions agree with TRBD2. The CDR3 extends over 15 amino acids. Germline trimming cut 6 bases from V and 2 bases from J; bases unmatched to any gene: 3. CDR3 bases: TGTGCCAGCAGGGGGACTAGCGGGCTCACAGATACGCAGTATTTT. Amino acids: CASRGTSGLTDTQYF.

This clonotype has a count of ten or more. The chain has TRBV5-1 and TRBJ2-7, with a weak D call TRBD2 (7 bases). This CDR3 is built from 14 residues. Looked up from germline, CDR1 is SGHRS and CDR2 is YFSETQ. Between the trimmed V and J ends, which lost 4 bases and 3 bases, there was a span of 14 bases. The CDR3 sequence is CASSPGGGGYEQYF. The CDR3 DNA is TGCGCCAGCAGCCCCGGGGGAGGGGGCTACGAGCAGTACTTC.

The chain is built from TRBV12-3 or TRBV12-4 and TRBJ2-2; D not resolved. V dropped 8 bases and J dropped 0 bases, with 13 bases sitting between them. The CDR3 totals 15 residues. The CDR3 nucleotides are TGTGCCAGCCCCGACGGTATCGCGAACACCGGGGAGCTGTTTTTT. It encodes CASPDGIANTGELFF.

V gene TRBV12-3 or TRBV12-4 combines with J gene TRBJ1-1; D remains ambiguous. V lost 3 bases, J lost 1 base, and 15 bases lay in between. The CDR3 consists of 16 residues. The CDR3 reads CASSFPQRLTNTEAFF. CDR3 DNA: TGTGCCAGCAGTTTCCCCCAGAGACTTACGAACACTGAAGCTTTCTTT.

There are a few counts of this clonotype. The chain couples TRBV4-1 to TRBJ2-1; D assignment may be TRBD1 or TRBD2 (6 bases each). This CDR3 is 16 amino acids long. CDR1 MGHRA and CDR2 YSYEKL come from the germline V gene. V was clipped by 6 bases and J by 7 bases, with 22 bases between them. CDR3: CASSSPVGGRGNEQFF. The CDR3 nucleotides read TGCGCCAGCAGTTCTCCAGTGGGGGGCCGGGGGAATGAGCAGTTCTTC.

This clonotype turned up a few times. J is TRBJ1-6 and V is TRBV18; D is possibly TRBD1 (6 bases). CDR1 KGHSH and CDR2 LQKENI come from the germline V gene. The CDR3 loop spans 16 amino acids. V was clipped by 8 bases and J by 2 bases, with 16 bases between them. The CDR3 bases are TGTGCCAGCGCCAACCAGGGGACCGCCTATAATTCACCCCTCCACTTT. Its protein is CASANQGTAYNSPLHF.

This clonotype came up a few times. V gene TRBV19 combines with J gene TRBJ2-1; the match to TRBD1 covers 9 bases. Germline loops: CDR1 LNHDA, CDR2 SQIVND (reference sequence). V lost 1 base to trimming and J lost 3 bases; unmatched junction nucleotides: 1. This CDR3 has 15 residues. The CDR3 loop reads CASSIVGQGYNEQFF. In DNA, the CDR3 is TGTGCCAGTAGTATAGTGGGACAGGGCTACAATGAGCAGTTCTTC.

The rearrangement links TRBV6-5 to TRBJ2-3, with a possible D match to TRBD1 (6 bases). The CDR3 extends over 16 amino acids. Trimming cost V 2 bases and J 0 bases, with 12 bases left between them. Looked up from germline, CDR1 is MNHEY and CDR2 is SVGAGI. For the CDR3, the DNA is TGTGCCAGCAGTTACAGGACAGTGTCTAGCACAGATACGCAGTATTTT. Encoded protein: CASSYRTVSSTDTQYF.

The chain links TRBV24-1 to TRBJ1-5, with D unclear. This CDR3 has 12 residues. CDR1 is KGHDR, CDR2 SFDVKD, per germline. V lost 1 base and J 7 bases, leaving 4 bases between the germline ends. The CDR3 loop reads CATSDFSQPQHF. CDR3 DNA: TGTGCCACCAGTGATTTTTCGCAGCCCCAGCATTTT.

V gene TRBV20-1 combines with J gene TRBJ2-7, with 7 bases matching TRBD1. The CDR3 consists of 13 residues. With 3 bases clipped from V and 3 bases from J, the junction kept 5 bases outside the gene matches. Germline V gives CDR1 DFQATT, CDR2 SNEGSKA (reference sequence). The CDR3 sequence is CSARGQKFYEQYF. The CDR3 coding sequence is TGCAGTGCTAGGGGACAGAAATTCTACGAGCAGTACTTC.

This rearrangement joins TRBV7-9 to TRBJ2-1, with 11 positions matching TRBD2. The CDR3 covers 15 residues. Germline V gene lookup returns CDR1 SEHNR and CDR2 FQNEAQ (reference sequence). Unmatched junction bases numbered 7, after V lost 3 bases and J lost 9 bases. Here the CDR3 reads CASSFLASGGFEQFF. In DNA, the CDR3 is TGTGCCAGCAGCTTCCTAGCTAGCGGGGGGTTTGAGCAGTTCTTC.

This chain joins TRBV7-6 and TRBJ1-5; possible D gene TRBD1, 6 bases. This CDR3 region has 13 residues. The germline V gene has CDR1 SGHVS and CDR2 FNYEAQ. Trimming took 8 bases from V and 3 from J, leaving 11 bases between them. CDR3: CASAGTPNQPQHF. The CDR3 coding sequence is TGTGCCAGCGCCGGGACACCCAATCAGCCCCAGCATTTT.

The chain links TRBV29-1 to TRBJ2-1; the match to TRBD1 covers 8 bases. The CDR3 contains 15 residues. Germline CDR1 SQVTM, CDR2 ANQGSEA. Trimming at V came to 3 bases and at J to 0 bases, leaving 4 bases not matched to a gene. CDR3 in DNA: TGCAGCGTTGATCACAGGGGGAGCTCCTACAATGAGCAGTTCTTC. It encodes CSVDHRGSSYNEQFF.

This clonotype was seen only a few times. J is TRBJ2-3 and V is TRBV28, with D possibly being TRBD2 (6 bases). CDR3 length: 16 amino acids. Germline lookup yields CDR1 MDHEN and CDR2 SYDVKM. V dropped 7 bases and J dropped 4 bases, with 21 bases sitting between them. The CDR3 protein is CASTVGGAHNPDTQYF. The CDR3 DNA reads TGTGCCAGCACGGTAGGAGGGGCGCATAATCCAGATACGCAGTATTTT.

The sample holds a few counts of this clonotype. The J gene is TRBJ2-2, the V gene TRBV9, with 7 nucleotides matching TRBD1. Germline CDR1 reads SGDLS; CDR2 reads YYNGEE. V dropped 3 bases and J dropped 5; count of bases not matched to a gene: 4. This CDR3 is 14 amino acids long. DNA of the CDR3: TGTGCCAGCAGCGGGGGACAGATGACCGGGGAGCTGTTTTTT. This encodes CASSGGQMTGELFF.

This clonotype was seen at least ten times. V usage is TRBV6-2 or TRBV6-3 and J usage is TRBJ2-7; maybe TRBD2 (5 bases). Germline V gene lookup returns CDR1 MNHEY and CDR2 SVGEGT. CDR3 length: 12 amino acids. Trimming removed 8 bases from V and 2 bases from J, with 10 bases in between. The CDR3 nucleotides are TGTGCCAGCCTCGGGAAACCCTACGAGCAGTACTTC. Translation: CASLGKPYEQYF.

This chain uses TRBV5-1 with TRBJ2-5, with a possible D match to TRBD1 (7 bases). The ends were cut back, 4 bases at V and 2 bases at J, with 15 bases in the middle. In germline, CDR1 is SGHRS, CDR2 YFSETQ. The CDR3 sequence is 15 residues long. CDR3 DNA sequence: TGCGCCAGCAGCCGCAGGCAGGGGGGACAAGAGACCCAGTACTTC. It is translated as CASSRRQGGQETQYF.